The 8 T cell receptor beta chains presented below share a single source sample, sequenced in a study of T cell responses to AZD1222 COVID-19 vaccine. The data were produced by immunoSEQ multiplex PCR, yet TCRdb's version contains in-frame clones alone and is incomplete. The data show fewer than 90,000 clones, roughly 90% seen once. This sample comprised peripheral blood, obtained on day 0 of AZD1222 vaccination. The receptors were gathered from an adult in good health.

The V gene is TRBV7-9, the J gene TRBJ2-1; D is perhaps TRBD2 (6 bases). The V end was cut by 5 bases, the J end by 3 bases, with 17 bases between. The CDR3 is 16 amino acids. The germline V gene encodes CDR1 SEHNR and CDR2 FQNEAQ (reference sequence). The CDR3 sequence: CASSKSGWEDYNEQFF. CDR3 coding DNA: TGTGCCAGCAGCAAGAGCGGGTGGGAGGACTACAATGAGCAGTTCTTC.

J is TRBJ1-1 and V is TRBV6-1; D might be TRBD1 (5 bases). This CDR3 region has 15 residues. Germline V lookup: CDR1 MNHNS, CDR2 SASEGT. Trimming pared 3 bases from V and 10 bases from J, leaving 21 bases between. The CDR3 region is CASSDPGRDARGAFF. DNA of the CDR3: TGTGCCAGCAGTGATCCGGGACGGGACGCACGTGGAGCTTTCTTT.

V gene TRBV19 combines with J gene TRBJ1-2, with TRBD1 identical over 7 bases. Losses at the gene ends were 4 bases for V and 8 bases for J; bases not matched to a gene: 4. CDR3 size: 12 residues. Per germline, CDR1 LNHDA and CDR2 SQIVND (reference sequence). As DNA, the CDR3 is TGTGCCAGTAGTACGTACAGGGGCGGCTACACCTTC. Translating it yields CASSTYRGGYTF.

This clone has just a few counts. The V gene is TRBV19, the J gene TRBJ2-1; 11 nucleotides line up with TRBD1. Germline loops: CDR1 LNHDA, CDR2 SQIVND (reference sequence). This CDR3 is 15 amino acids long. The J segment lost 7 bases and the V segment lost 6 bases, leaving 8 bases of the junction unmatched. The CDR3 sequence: CASRPKDRGPNEQFF. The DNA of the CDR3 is TGTGCCAGTAGGCCCAAGGACAGGGGGCCAAATGAGCAGTTCTTC.

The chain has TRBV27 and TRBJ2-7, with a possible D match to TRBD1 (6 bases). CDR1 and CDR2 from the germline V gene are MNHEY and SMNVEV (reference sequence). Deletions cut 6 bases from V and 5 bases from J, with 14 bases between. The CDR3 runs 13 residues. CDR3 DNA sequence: TGTGCCAGCAGCCCACAGGGTATCGACGAGCAGTACTTC. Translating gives CASSPQGIDEQYF.

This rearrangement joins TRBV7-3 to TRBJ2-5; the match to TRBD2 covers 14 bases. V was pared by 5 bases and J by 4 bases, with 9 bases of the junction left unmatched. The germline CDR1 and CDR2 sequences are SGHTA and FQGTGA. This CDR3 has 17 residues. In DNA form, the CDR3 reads TGTGCCAGCAGCCCCAACGCCGGGACTAGCGGGAGAGAGACCCAGTACTTC. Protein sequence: CASSPNAGTSGRETQYF.

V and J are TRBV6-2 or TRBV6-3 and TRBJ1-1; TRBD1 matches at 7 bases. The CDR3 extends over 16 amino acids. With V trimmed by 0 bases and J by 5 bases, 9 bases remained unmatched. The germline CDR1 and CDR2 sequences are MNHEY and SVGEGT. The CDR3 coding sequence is TGTGCCAGCAGTTACTCGGACGACAGGGATGGGACTGAAGCTTTCTTT. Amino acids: CASSYSDDRDGTEAFF.

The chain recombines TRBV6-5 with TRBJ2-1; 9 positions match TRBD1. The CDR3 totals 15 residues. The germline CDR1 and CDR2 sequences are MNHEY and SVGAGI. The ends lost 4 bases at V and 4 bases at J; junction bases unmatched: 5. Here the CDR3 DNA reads TGTGCCAGCAGTTCTCGGGGACAGGGATACAATGAGCAGTTCTTC. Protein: CASSSRGQGYNEQFF.